This is a list of T cell receptor beta chains from one sample in a study of CD8 T cells in ankylosing spondylitis. TCRdb itself ran the 5' RACE reads through MiXCR, one entry per CDR3 protein. The sample lists 340,000 or so distinct CDR3 sequences, roughly 15% occurring once. The specimen was blood, either unsorted or a sorted T cell fraction (not recorded which). These receptors all come from a male donor with ankylosing spondylitis or in good health (not recorded which). The CDR3 runs from the conserved cysteine through the conserved F or W. D genes are given only for firm matches. Expanded clones are given a class, and other clones once, few, many or no size at all.

j_gene	d_gene	v_gene	abundance	CDR3nt	CDR3aa
TRBJ2-3	TRBD1	TRBV7-8	.	TGTGCCACCGGGGACAGTTTAGGAGATACGCAGTATTTT	CATGDSLGDTQYF
TRBJ1-2	TRBD1	TRBV12-3/TRBV12-4	many	TGTGCCAGCACCCATACAGGGGATGGCTACACCTTC	CASTHTGDGYTF
TRBJ2-7	.	TRBV29-1	few	TGCAGCGTACGGACAGCCAGCTCCTACGAGCAGTACTTC	CSVRTASSYEQYF
TRBJ1-1	.	TRBV19	many	TGCGCCAGCAGCATAGGGAGTCTGAACACTGAAGCTTTCTTT	CASSIGSLNTEAFF
TRBJ2-1	.	TRBV7-9	few	TGTGCCAGCAGCTTAAGAATCAGGGGATCAGATGGGGATGAGCAGTTCTTC	CASSLRIRGSDGDEQFF
TRBJ2-5	TRBD1	TRBV11-1	few	TGTGCCAGCAGCTGGCGGGACGGACAGGGTCCCCCAGAGACCCAGTACTTC	CASSWRDGQGPPETQYF
TRBJ2-1	.	TRBV30	few	TGTGCCTGGACAGTCTTGGGCAATGAGCAGTTCTTC	CAWTVLGNEQFF
TRBJ2-3	.	TRBV10-3	.	TGTGCCATCAGGTATCAGGATACGCAGTATTTT	CAIRYQDTQYF
TRBJ1-1	TRBD1	TRBV5-1	many	TGCGCCAGCAGCTTGGAGGACAGGAATACTGAAGCTTTCTTT	CASSLEDRNTEAFF
TRBJ1-2	.	TRBV7-9	.	TGTGCCAGCAGCTCGGTTTTCCCTAACTATGGCTACACCTTC	CASSSVFPNYGYTF
TRBJ1-1	.	TRBV3-1	few	TGTGCCAGCAGCCCGGAACCTCAGAGCCGGAACACTGAAGCTTTCTTT	CASSPEPQSRNTEAFF
TRBJ1-1	TRBD1	TRBV3-1	few	TGTGCCAGCAGCCAGGTCCAGGGGGACACTGAAGCTTTCTTT	CASSQVQGDTEAFF
TRBJ1-5	.	TRBV28	few	TGTGCCAGCAGGCCGACAGGTACCAATCAGCCCCAGCATTTT	CASRPTGTNQPQHF
TRBJ1-2	.	TRBV29-1	few	TGCAGCGTTGAAGCGGCGGGGGGCTACACCTTC	CSVEAAGGYTF
TRBJ1-2	TRBD1	TRBV6-4	.	TGTGCCAGCAGCGAACAGGGGGCGACCGGCTACACCTTC	CASSEQGATGYTF
TRBJ1-1	.	TRBV28	.	TGTGCCAGCACGGGCTACACTGAAGCTTTCTTT	CASTGYTEAFF
TRBJ1-2	.	TRBV7-2	few	TGTGCCAGCAGCTTAGTCGGGGGGAAAGGGGATGGCTACACCTTC	CASSLVGGKGDGYTF